This T cell receptor (beta chain) appears in the sequencing data of a study of T-cell reconstitution after alpha-beta-depleted transplantation in children listed by TCRdb under 2016. Background on the whole study: The study quantitatively tracked T-cell immune reconstitution after TCRalphabeta/CD19-depleted allogeneic hematopoietic cell transplantation in children using TCR repertoire profiling.

V lost 1 base and J lost 5 bases; the stretch between them is 11 bases long. Taken from the germline V gene, the CDR1 and CDR2 loops are SGHTA and FQGNSA. From cysteine to phenylalanine, the CDR3 is 14 amino acids long. Only CDR3 DNA remains: 42 bases, in frame from the first base. This clonotype occurred a few times. No antigen is known for it. Base qualities are not at hand, and no much larger clone is one base apart. Library creation used PCR. Sequencing was carried out with an Illumina HiSeq 2500. TCR library preparation used molecular barcoding, with unique molecular identifiers applied to normalize quantification of the TCRbeta repertoire. TCRdb cleaned the public reads at Q25 with fastp, built clones with MiXCR and kept in-frame beta chains. Each entry is one CDR3 protein sequence, shown with its most common DNA and genes. In this sample the table shows about 640,000 distinct CDR3 sequences, 15% to 20% of which occur a single time. 0.9% to 1.2% of the sample goes to the ten largest clones.

In this chain, TRBV7-2 is recombined with TRBJ2-5, with no confident D gene call. The material was PBMCs from the stem cell graft donor, obtained from the stem cell graft. The TCR comes from a human donor who donated a stem cell graft to a child with acute myeloid leukemia. The CDR3 in this case is CASSLESGYETQYF. The DNA sequence follows: TGTGCCAGCAGCTTAGAATCGGGCTATGAGACCCAGTACTTC.